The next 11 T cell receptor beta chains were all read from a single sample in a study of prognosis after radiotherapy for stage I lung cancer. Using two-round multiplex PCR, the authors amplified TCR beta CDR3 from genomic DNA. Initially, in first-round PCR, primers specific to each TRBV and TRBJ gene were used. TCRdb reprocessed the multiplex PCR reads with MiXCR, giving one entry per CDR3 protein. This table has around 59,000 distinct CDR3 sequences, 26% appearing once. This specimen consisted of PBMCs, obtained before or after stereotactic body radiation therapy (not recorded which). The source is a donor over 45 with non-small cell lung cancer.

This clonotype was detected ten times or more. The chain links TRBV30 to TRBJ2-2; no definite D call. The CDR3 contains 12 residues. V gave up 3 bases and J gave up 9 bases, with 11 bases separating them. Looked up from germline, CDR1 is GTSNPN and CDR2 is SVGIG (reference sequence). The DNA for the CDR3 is TGTGCCTGGAGAAATGCGGCGAGGGAGCTGTTTTTT. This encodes CAWRNAARELFF.

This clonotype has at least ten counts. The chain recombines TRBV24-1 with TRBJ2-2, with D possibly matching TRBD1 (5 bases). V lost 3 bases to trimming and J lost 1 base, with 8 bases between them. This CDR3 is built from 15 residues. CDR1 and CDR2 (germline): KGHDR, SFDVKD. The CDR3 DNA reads TGTGCCACCAGTGATCCTGACAGGAACACCGGGGAGCTGTTTTTT. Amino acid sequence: CATSDPDRNTGELFF.

The CDR3 DNA sequence: TGTGCCAGCAGCTTGGTTGGGCTAGCGGGGGCAGAGACCCAGTACTTC. Protein sequence: CASSLVGLAGAETQYF. The rearrangement uses TRBV5-4 and TRBJ2-5; TRBD2 aligns across 10 bases. Germline trimming cut 0 bases from V and 4 bases from J; bases unmatched to any gene: 6. The CDR3 is 16 residues long. The germline V gene encodes CDR1 SGHNT and CDR2 YYREEE (reference sequence).

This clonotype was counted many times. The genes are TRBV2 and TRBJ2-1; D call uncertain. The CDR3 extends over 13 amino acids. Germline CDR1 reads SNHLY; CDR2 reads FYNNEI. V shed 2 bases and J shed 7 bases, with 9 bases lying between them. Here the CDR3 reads CASSESWANEQFF. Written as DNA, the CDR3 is TGTGCCAGCAGTGAAAGTTGGGCGAATGAGCAGTTCTTC.

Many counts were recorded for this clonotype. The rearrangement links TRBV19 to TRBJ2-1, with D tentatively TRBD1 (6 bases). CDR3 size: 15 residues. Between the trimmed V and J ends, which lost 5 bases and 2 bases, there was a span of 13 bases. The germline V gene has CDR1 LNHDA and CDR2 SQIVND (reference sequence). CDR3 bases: TGTGCCAGTAGTTCCGGGACAAGCCCCTACAATGAGCAGTTCTTC. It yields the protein CASSSGTSPYNEQFF.

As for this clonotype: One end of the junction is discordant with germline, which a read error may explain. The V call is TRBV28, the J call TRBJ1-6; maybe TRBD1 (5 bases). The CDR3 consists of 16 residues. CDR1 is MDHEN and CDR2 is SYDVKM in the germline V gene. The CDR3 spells CTSSAFRQSYNSPLHF. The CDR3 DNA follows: TGTACCAGCAGTGCCTTCAGACAGTCCTATAATTCACCCCTCCACTTC.

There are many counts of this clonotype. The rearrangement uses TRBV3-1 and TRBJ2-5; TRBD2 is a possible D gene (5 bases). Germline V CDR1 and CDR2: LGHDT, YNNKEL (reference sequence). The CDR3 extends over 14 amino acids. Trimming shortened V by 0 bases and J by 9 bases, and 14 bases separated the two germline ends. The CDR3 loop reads CASSQDLPGMAQYF. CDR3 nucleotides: TGTGCCAGCAGCCAAGATCTTCCGGGGATGGCCCAGTACTTC.

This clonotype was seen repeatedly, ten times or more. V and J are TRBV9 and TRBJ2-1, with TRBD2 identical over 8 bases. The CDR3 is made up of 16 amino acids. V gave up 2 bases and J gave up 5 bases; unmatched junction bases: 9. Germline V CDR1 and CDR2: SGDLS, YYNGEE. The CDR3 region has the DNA TGTGCCAGCAGCGTCCGTGGCGGGGGGCCGAACAATGAGCAGTTCTTC. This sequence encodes CASSVRGGGPNNEQFF.

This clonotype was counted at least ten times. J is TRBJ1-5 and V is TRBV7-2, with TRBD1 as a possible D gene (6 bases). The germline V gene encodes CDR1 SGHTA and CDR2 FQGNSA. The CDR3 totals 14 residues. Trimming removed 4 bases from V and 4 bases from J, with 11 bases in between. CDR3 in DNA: TGTGCCAGCAGCTCAACAGGGTTTAATCAGCCCCAGCATTTT. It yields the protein CASSSTGFNQPQHF.

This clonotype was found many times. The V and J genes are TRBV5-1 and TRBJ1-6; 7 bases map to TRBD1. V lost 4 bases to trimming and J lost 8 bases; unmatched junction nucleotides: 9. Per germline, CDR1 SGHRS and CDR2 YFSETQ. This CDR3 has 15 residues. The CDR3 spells CASSAVTGNHSPLHF. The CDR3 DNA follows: TGCGCCAGCAGCGCCGTGACAGGGAATCATTCACCCCTCCACTTT. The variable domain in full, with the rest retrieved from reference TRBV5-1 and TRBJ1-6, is KAGVTQTPRYLIKTRGQQVTLSCSPISGHRSVSWYQQTPGQGLQFLFEYFSETQRNKGNFPGRFSGRQFSNSRSEMNVSTLELGDSALYLCASSAVTGNHSPLHFGNGTRLTVT.

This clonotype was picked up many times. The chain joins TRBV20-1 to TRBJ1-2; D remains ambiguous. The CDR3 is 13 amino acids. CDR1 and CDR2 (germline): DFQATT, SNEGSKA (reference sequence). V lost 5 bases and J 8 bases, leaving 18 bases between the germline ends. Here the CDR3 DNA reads TGCAGTGCTCCACCCCGAGAGGCCGAGGGCTACACCTTC. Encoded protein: CSAPPREAEGYTF.